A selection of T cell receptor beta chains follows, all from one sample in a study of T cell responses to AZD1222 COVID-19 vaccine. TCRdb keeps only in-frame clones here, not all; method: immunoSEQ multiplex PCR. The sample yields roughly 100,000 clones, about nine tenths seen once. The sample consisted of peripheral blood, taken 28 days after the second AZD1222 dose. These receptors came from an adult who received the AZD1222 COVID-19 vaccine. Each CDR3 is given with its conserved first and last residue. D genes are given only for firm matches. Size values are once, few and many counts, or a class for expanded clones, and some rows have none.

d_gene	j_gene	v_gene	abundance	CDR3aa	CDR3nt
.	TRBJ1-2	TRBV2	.	CASSEGGSYGYTF	TGTGCCAGCAGTGAGGGGGGGAGCTATGGCTACACCTTC
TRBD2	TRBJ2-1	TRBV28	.	CASSPLGAGGENEQFF	TGTGCCAGCAGTCCCCTGGGGGCGGGAGGGGAAAATGAGCAGTTCTTC
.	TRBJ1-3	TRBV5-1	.	CASSWDNSGNTIYF	TGCGCCAGCAGCTGGGACAACTCTGGAAACACCATATATTTT
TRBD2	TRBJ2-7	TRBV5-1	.	CASSEGRVRPYEQYF	TGCGCCAGCAGCGAGGGGAGGGTGCGGCCCTACGAGCAGTACTTC
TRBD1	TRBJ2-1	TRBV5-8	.	CASSTDFGTGGHNEQFF	TGTGCCAGCAGCACCGATTTCGGGACAGGGGGTCACAATGAGCAGTTCTTC
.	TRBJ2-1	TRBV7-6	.	CASSETGGTVDEQFF	TGTGCCAGCAGCGAGACAGGCGGAACGGTTGATGAGCAGTTCTTC
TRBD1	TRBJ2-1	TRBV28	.	CASGKDRPINNEQFF	TGTGCCAGCGGGAAGGACAGGCCTATTAACAATGAGCAGTTCTTC
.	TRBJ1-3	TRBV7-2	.	CASSLEGSFSGNTIYF	TGTGCCAGCAGCTTAGAGGGCAGCTTCTCTGGAAACACCATATATTTT
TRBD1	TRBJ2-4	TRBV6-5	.	CASRGQGGKNIQYF	TGTGCCAGCAGGGGACAGGGAGGCAAAAACATTCAGTACTTC
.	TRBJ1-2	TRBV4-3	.	CASSQGFVRGAGEGYTF	TGCGCCAGCAGCCAGGGGTTTGTTAGGGGCGCGGGAGAAGGCTACACCTTC
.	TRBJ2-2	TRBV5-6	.	CASSFWGQNTGELFF	TGTGCCAGCAGCTTTTGGGGACAGAACACCGGGGAGCTGTTTTTT
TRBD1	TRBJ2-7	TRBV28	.	CASSTRTGSDEQYF	TGTGCCAGCAGTACCCGGACAGGGTCCGACGAGCAGTACTTC
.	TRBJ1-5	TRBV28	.	CASSLEGPRNQPQHF	TGTGCCAGCAGTTTGGAGGGGCCCCGCAATCAGCCCCAGCATTTT
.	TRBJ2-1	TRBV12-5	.	CASGLSVGEQFF	TGTGCTAGTGGTCTCTCGGTGGGTGAGCAGTTCTTC
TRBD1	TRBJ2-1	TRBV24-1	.	CATSTTGTGNYNEQFF	TGTGCCACCAGTACGACCGGGACAGGGAATTACAATGAGCAGTTCTTC
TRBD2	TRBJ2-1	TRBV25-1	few	CASTLRDVSSGRKGEQFF	TGTGCCAGTACGCTCCGGGACGTATCTAGCGGGAGGAAGGGTGAGCAGTTCTTC
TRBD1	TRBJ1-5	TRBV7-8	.	CASSLARRGQGLNQPQHF	TGTGCCAGCAGCTTAGCCCGAAGGGGACAGGGGCTGAATCAGCCCCAGCATTTT
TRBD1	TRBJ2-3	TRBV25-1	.	CASSKRTGDGTDTQYF	TGTGCCAGCAGTAAACGGACAGGGGACGGCACAGATACGCAGTATTTT
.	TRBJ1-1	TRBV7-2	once	CASSLRGGVQLNTEAFF	TGTGCCAGCAGCCTGAGGGGGGGAGTCCAGTTGAACACTGAAGCTTTCTTT
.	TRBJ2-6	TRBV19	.	CASSPRQSASGANVLTF	TGTGCCAGTAGTCCGAGACAGTCCGCCTCTGGGGCCAACGTCCTGACTTTC
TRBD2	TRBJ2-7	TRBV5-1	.	CASRGSFGGRADEQYF	TGCGCCAGCAGGGGTAGCTTCGGCGGGAGGGCCGACGAGCAGTACTTC
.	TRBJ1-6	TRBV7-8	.	CASSLQGYNSPLHF	TGTGCCAGCAGCTTACAGGGATATAATTCACCCCTCCACTTT
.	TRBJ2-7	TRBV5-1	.	CASSLDPGSYEQYF	TGCGCCAGCAGCTTGGACCCTGGATCCTACGAGCAGTACTTC
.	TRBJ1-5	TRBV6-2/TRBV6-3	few	CASSGGHLNRNQPQHF	TGTGCCAGCAGTGGGGGACACCTGAACCGCAATCAGCCCCAGCATTTT
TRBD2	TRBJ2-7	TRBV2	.	CASSEGWTSSYEQYF	TGTGCCAGCAGTGAGGGCTGGACTAGCTCCTACGAGCAGTACTTC
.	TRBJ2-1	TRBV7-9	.	CASSLFPGDNEQFF	TGTGCCAGCAGCTTATTTCCGGGAGACAATGAGCAGTTCTTC
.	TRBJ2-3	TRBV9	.	CASSPRLSASTDTQYF	TGTGCCAGCAGCCCCAGACTTAGCGCTAGCACAGATACGCAGTATTTT
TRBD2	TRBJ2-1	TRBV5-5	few	CASSFLAVNNEQFF	TGTGCCAGCAGCTTTCTAGCGGTTAACAATGAGCAGTTCTTC
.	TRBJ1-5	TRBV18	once	CASSPEQGGVANQPQHF	TGTGCCAGCTCACCGGAACAGGGAGGGGTTGCCAATCAGCCCCAGCATTTT
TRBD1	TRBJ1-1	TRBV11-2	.	CASRTTGIDTEAFF	TGTGCCAGCAGAACGACAGGGATAGACACTGAAGCTTTCTTT
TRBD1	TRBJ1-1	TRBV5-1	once	CASSSRQGNTEAFF	TGCGCCAGCAGCTCGAGACAGGGGAACACTGAAGCTTTCTTT
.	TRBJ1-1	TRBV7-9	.	CASGRGGTEAFF	TGTGCCAGCGGGAGGGGAGGAACTGAAGCTTTCTTT
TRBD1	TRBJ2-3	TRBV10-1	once	CASGGQGADTQYF	TGCGCCAGCGGGGGACAGGGAGCAGATACGCAGTATTTT
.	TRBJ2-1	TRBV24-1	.	CATSDRAGDHYNEQFF	TGTGCCACCAGTGACCGAGCTGGAGACCACTACAATGAGCAGTTCTTC
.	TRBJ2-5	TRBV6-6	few	CAAGGTAQYF	TGTGCCGCCGGCGGGACGGCCCAGTACTTC
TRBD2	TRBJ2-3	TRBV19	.	CASTTSGGTDTQYF	TGTGCCAGTACGACTAGCGGGGGCACAGATACGCAGTATTTT
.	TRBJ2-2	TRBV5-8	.	CASSYLVGRGTGELFF	TGTGCCAGCAGCTACTTGGTCGGCAGGGGCACCGGGGAGCTGTTTTTT
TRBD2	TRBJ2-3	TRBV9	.	CASSVSRTSGREDTQYF	TGTGCCAGCAGCGTTTCCCGGACTAGCGGAAGAGAGGATACGCAGTATTTT
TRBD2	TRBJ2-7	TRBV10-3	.	CAISGSGGAYEQYF	TGTGCCATCAGTGGTAGCGGGGGGGCCTACGAGCAGTACTTC
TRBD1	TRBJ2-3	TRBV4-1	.	CASSPNRGPGSDTQYF	TGCGCCAGCAGCCCGAACAGGGGACCGGGATCAGATACGCAGTATTTT
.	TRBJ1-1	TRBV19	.	CATRDGNTEAFF	TGTGCCACTAGGGACGGGAACACTGAAGCTTTCTTT
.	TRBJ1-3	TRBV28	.	CASSLDTGFRNTIYF	TGTGCCAGCAGTTTAGACACGGGATTTAGAAACACCATATATTTT